A single sample is the source of the 32 T cell receptor beta chains below, sequenced in a study of blood T cells in healthy people across ages. Then a second PCR, running about 6 to 12 cycles, was carried out with a sample-barcoded 5' primer and a J-beta primer mix. Using its own MiXCR run on the 5' RACE reads, TCRdb lists one record per CDR3 protein. The sample consists of 350,000 to 450,000 distinct CDR3 sequences, roughly half of them appearing once. The source material was blood. The receptors derive from a man aged 60-69 years in good health.

The chain is built from TRBV20-1 and TRBJ2-4; 11 positions match TRBD2. Trimming removed 0 bases from V and 13 bases from J; junction bases left unmatched: 11. CDR1 and CDR2 (germline): DFQATT, SNEGSKA (reference sequence). CDR3 length equals 15 residues. The chain's CDR3 is CSARDPLAGGPSQYF. For the CDR3, the DNA is TGCAGTGCTAGAGATCCCCTAGCGGGGGGCCCGTCACAGTACTTC.

Here the CDR3 DNA reads TGTGCCAGCAGCGTAGGTCAGAACAATGAGCAGTACTTC. This translates into CASSVGQNNEQYF. The chain employs TRBV7-2 and TRBJ2-7; D not resolved. This CDR3 is 13 amino acids long. Germline-derived CDR1 and CDR2 are SGHTA and FQGNSA. Trimming stripped 5 bases from V and 7 bases from J, with 15 bases between.

J is TRBJ2-2 and V is TRBV7-2, with D perhaps TRBD2 (5 bases). The CDR3 runs 15 residues. Germline CDR1 and CDR2: SGHTA and FQGNSA. The V and J ends lost 0 bases and 7 bases respectively, with 12 bases between them. CDR3 in amino acids: CASSLARVPGGELFF. The CDR3 DNA sequence: TGTGCCAGCAGCTTAGCGAGGGTCCCAGGCGGGGAGCTGTTTTTT.

The chain carries TRBV2 and TRBJ2-7; 10 bases are a match to TRBD1. Trimming took 8 bases from V and 2 from J; bases not matched to a gene: 9. Germline V gene sequence: CDR1 SNHLY, CDR2 FYNNEI. The length of the CDR3 is 15 residues. The CDR3 sequence: CASRLSGTGAYEQYF. Written as DNA, the CDR3 is TGTGCCAGCCGTCTTTCCGGGACAGGGGCCTACGAGCAGTACTTC.

This clonotype appeared a few times. DNA of the CDR3: TGTGCCAGCAGCAAGTATGGCTACACCTTC. Translating gives CASSKYGYTF. V usage is TRBV6-1 and J usage is TRBJ1-2; D not resolved. Trimming removed 6 bases from V and 5 bases from J, with 4 bases in between. Germline loops: CDR1 MNHNS, CDR2 SASEGT. This CDR3 is 10 amino acids long.

This clonotype was picked up many times. V usage is TRBV11-2 and J usage is TRBJ2-3; D unresolved. Germline V gene sequence: CDR1 SGHAT, CDR2 FQNNGV. The CDR3 loop spans 13 amino acids. The V end lost 2 bases, the J end lost 4 bases, and 7 bases lay between the germline ends. The CDR3 loop reads CASSLNSPDTQYF. CDR3 sequence (DNA): TGTGCCAGCAGCTTAAACAGTCCAGATACGCAGTATTTT.

This sequence joins TRBV6-1 and TRBJ1-2; D ambiguous. V was pared by 4 bases and J by 4 bases, with 16 bases between. The CDR3 is 15 amino acids. From germline, CDR1 is MNHNS and CDR2 SASEGT. This CDR3 reads CASSAYRVLSYGYTF. The CDR3, as DNA: TGTGCCAGCAGTGCGTACCGGGTCCTATCCTATGGCTACACCTTC.

The rearrangement joins TRBV7-3 to TRBJ2-2; 7 bases fit TRBD2. V was pared by 5 bases and J by 4 bases, with 10 bases of the junction left unmatched. This CDR3 has 16 residues. Germline V gene lookup returns CDR1 SGHTA and CDR2 FQGTGA. The CDR3 loop is CASSRGRGRGTGELFF. CDR3 DNA: TGTGCCAGCAGCCGCGGGCGGGGGAGAGGCACCGGGGAGCTGTTTTTT. Looking up the rest from reference TRBV7-3 and TRBJ2-2 gives the full variable domain: GAGVSQTPSNKVTEKGKYVELRCDPISGHTALYWYRQSLGQGPEFLIYFQGTGAADDSGLPNDRFFAVRPEGSVSTLKIQRTERGDSAVYLCASSRGRGRGTGELFFGEGSRLTVL.

CDR3 coding DNA: TGTGCCAGCAGCTTAGCGGCGGCAAGTGGGTACTACGAGCAGTACTTC. Protein: CASSLAAASGYYEQYF. The chain is built from TRBV7-2 and TRBJ2-7, with unresolved D. The V end lost 0 bases, the J end lost 3 bases, and 15 bases lay between the germline ends. The CDR3 totals 16 residues. The V gene's germline CDR1 is SGHTA and CDR2 FQGNSA.

A remark on this clonotype: The junction departs from the called germline gene at one end, perhaps through a read error. This chain connects TRBV4-3 to TRBJ2-1, with 12 bases matching TRBD2. CDR3 length equals 15 residues. Germline V CDR1 and CDR2: LGHNA, YSLEER. Here the CDR3 reads CASSPPGLAGNKQFF. The CDR3 DNA follows: TGCGCCAGCAGCCCCCCGGGACTAGCGGGCAATAAGCAGTTCTTC.

This chain joins TRBV11-2 and TRBJ2-1, with 10 bases that match TRBD2. Germline CDR1 is SGHAT and CDR2 is FQNNGV. With V trimmed by 1 base and J by 4 bases, 7 bases remained unmatched. This CDR3 is 17 amino acids long. CDR3: CASSLALISGGYNEQFF. CDR3 DNA: TGTGCCAGCAGCTTAGCCCTGATTAGCGGGGGGTACAATGAGCAGTTCTTC.

This chain links TRBV3-1 with TRBJ2-4; 7 nucleotides align to TRBD2. Germline V gene data show CDR1 as LGHDT and CDR2 as YNNKEL (reference sequence). CDR3 length equals 14 residues. The trim removed 1 base at V and 9 bases at J, leaving 6 bases unmatched. For the CDR3, the DNA is TGTGCCAGCAGCCAAGGGGGAGGGGTCGGCATTCAGTACTTC. This codes for CASSQGGGVGIQYF.

This clonotype was recorded a few times. CDR3 loop: CASSLWSGRGRPTRNEQYF. As DNA, the CDR3 is TGTGCCAGCAGCTTATGGTCCGGCAGGGGGCGACCTACTCGTAACGAGCAGTACTTC. This chain links TRBV7-2 with TRBJ2-7; 8 bases match TRBD1. V dropped 2 bases and J dropped 5; count of bases not matched to a gene: 20. There are 19 residues in the CDR3. The germline CDR1 and CDR2 sequences are SGHTA and FQGNSA.

The rearrangement joins TRBV5-1 to TRBJ2-5, with D maybe TRBD2 (6 bases). The J call is uncertain, as TRBJ2-7 better fits the DNA end. Per germline, CDR1 SGHRS and CDR2 YFSETQ. The CDR3 has 15 amino acids. The CDR3 sequence: CASSLRPGGDHEQYF. The CDR3 DNA follows: TGCGCCAGCAGCTTGCGCCCCGGGGGTGACCACGAGCAGTACTTC.

This clonotype was counted many times. This chain links TRBV4-3 with TRBJ2-5; D gene ambiguous. CDR3 length: 14 residues. Trimming took 0 bases from V and 4 from J, leaving 9 bases between them. CDR1 and CDR2 from the germline V gene are LGHNA and YSLEER. CDR3 coding DNA: TGCGCCAGCAGCCAAGATCTGGAGCGAGAGACCCAGTACTTC. Translated, it gives CASSQDLERETQYF.

The chain links TRBV7-9 to TRBJ2-7, with D possibly TRBD2 on 6 matching bases. The CDR3 runs 15 residues. V was trimmed by 5 bases and J by 0 bases, leaving 14 bases between them. Germline assignment: CDR1 SEHNR and CDR2 FQNEAQ (reference sequence). The CDR3 DNA is TGTGCCAGCAGCCGGGACTCGATGAGCTCCTACGAGCAGTACTTC. This sequence encodes CASSRDSMSSYEQYF.

The chain employs TRBV6-5 and TRBJ2-7, with TRBD1 as a possible D gene (6 bases). Between the trimmed V and J ends, which lost 2 bases and 2 bases, there was a span of 13 bases. The CDR3 runs to 15 residues. Germline-derived CDR1 and CDR2 are MNHEY and SVGAGI. CDR3 sequence: CASSYRPGQPYEQYF. The CDR3 DNA is TGTGCCAGCAGTTACCGACCGGGACAACCCTACGAGCAGTACTTC.

This clonotype was detected a few times. The genes are TRBV5-1 and TRBJ2-7; no firm D call. With 2 bases removed from V and 1 base from J, the gap between germline ends came to 10 bases. The germline CDR1 and CDR2 sequences are SGHRS and YFSETQ. This CDR3 spans 14 amino acids. The CDR3 is CASSFGSPSYEQYF. The CDR3 DNA reads as TGCGCCAGCAGCTTCGGTTCTCCGTCCTACGAGCAGTACTTC.

The chain has TRBV19 and TRBJ2-6; a weak D match, TRBD1 (5 bases). CDR1 LNHDA and CDR2 SQIVND come from the germline V gene (reference sequence). Trimming stripped 5 bases from V and 0 bases from J, with 11 bases between. This CDR3 has 16 residues. CDR3 in amino acids: CASSLGAGSGANVLTF. CDR3 in DNA: TGTGCCAGTAGTCTAGGGGCAGGCTCTGGGGCCAACGTCCTGACTTTC.

V and J are TRBV29-1 and TRBJ2-1; D remains ambiguous. The CDR3 is 12 amino acids. Germline CDR1 is SQVTM and CDR2 is ANQGSEA. With 3 bases removed from V and 5 bases from J, the gap between germline ends came to 8 bases. CDR3 amino acids: CSVDAKNNEQFF. DNA of the CDR3: TGCAGCGTTGATGCCAAGAACAATGAGCAGTTCTTC.

About this clonotype itself: Germline and junction disagree at one end, which may indicate a read error. This rearrangement joins TRBV29-1 to TRBJ2-2, with D unresolved. This CDR3 spans 12 amino acids. Germline CDR1 SQVTM, CDR2 ANQGSEA. Here the CDR3 reads CSVGSDTGELFF. The CDR3 DNA reads as TGCAGCGTTGGGTCCGACACTGGGGAGCTGTTTTTT.

The J gene is TRBJ2-7, the V gene TRBV14; 10 nucleotides agree with TRBD2. CDR1 and CDR2 (germline): SGHDN, FVKESK. CDR3 size: 19 residues. The junction had 15 bases not matched to a gene; V was cut back by 4 bases and J by 0 bases. The CDR3 reads CASSPARLAGASSSYEQYF. The CDR3 region has the DNA TGTGCCAGCAGCCCGGCCAGGCTAGCGGGAGCCTCGAGCTCCTACGAGCAGTACTTC.

The chain links TRBV19 to TRBJ2-1; 9 nucleotides line up with TRBD1. The CDR3 loop spans 16 amino acids. The trim removed 6 bases at V and 0 bases at J, leaving 6 bases unmatched. Germline V gene data show CDR1 as LNHDA and CDR2 as SQIVND (reference sequence). CDR3 in DNA: TGTGCCAGTAGCAAGGGACAGGGCAGCTCCTACAATGAGCAGTTCTTC. It translates to CASSKGQGSSYNEQFF.

This clonotype was observed a few times. V and J are TRBV18 and TRBJ2-3; perhaps TRBD2 as D (6 bases). CDR3 size: 15 residues. Looked up from germline, CDR1 is KGHSH and CDR2 is LQKENI. Trimming stripped 3 bases from V and 0 bases from J, with 10 bases between. The CDR3 DNA reads as TGTGCCAGCTCACCTGGCGGGACTAGCACAGATACGCAGTATTTT. Protein product: CASSPGGTSTDTQYF.

The gene calls are TRBV2 and TRBJ1-5; TRBD1 is a possible D gene (6 bases). Germline CDR1 is SNHLY and CDR2 is FYNNEI. The CDR3 spans 19 residues. The V and J ends lost 1 base and 0 bases respectively, with 19 bases between them. CDR3 nucleotides: TGTGCCAGCAGTGAAGAGGGTGGGTTCAGGGGAATTAGCAATCAGCCCCAGCATTTT. It specifies CASSEEGGFRGISNQPQHF.

The chain carries TRBV29-1 and TRBJ2-1, with TRBD1 as a possible D gene (5 bases). The CDR3 has 17 residues. Between the trimmed V and J ends, which lost 7 bases and 0 bases, there was a span of 22 bases. The germline gives CDR1 SQVTM, CDR2 ANQGSEA. The CDR3 loop reads CSAQGDNGAYSYNEQFF. For the CDR3, the DNA is TGCAGCGCCCAAGGGGATAACGGAGCCTACTCCTACAATGAGCAGTTCTTC.

This sequence joins TRBV2 and TRBJ2-7; D remains ambiguous. V was pared by 10 bases and J by 2 bases, with 18 bases between. CDR1 is SNHLY and CDR2 is FYNNEI in the germline V gene. The CDR3 runs to 14 residues. This CDR3 reads CATQMALGAYEQYF. CDR3 in DNA: TGTGCCACACAGATGGCCCTCGGCGCCTACGAGCAGTACTTC. The variable domain in full, with the rest retrieved from reference TRBV2 and TRBJ2-7, is EPEVTQTPSHQVTQMGQEVILRCVPISNHLYFYWYRQILGQKVEFLVSFYNNEISEKSEIFDDQFSVERPDGSNFTLKIRSTKLEDSAMYFCATQMALGAYEQYFGPGTRLTVT.

The chain joins TRBV29-1 to TRBJ2-7; D is unclear. Trimming took off 0 bases at V and 0 bases at J, with 6 bases between the two ends. Germline V gives CDR1 SQVTM, CDR2 ANQGSEA. The CDR3 consists of 13 residues. The CDR3 sequence: CSVEDVSSYEQYF. DNA for the CDR3: TGCAGCGTTGAAGATGTCAGCTCCTACGAGCAGTACTTC.

The rearrangement uses TRBV4-3 and TRBJ1-1, with a tentative D call TRBD1 (6 bases). The CDR3 is made up of 15 amino acids. Trimming took off 4 bases at V and 0 bases at J, with 12 bases between the two ends. Germline V gene sequence: CDR1 LGHNA, CDR2 YSLEER. CDR3 DNA: TGCGCCAGCAGCCCCTCCTGGGGGCTGAACACTGAAGCTTTCTTT. Protein product: CASSPSWGLNTEAFF.

This clonotype was observed a handful of times. V gene TRBV2 combines with J gene TRBJ2-4, with 8 bases matching TRBD1. The DNA end is more similar to TRBJ2-7, so the J call may be wrong. Germline V gives CDR1 SNHLY, CDR2 FYNNEI. This CDR3 region has 14 residues. The CDR3 nucleotides read TGTGCCAGCAGGACGGGACAGGCGACGTACGAGCAGTACTTC. Translated, it gives CASRTGQATYEQYF.

The rearrangement links TRBV29-1 to TRBJ2-7; D gene ambiguous. Trimming cost V 6 bases and J 0 bases, with 12 bases left between them. From germline, CDR1 is SQVTM and CDR2 ANQGSEA. There are 13 residues in the CDR3. CDR3 region: CSVMPVSSYEQYF. CDR3 nucleotide sequence: TGCAGCGTCATGCCAGTGAGCTCCTACGAGCAGTACTTC.

This sequence joins TRBV20-1 and TRBJ2-5, with TRBD1 matching over 8 bases. Trimming took 5 bases from V and 5 from J; bases not matched to a gene: 10. The CDR3 has 14 amino acids. CDR1 DFQATT and CDR2 SNEGSKA come from the germline V gene (reference sequence). The CDR3 spells CSAPDRVTRETQYF. CDR3 DNA: TGCAGTGCTCCGGACAGGGTGACTCGGGAGACCCAGTACTTC.